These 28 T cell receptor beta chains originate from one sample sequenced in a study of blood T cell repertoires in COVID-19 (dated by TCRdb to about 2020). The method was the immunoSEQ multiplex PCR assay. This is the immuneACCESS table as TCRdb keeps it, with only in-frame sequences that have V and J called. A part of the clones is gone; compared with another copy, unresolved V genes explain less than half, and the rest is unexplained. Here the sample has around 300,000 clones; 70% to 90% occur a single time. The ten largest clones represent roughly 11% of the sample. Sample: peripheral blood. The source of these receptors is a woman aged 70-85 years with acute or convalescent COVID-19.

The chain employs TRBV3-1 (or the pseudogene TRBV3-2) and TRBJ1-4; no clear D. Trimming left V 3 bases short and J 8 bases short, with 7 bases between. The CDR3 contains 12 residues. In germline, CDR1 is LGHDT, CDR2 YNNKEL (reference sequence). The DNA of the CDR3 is TGTGCCAGCAGCCAGATGGGCGAAAAACTGTTTTTT. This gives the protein CASSQMGEKLFF.

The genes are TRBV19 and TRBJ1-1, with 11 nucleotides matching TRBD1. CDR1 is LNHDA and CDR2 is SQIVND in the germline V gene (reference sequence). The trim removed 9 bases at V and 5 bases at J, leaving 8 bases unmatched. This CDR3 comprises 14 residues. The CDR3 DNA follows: TGTGCCAGCCAATGGACAGGGGGCAGAACTGAAGCTTTCTTT. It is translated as CASQWTGGRTEAFF.

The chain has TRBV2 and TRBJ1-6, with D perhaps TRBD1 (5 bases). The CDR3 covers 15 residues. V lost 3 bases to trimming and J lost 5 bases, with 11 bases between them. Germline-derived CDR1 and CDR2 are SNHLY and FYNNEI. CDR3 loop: CASSDRVLDNSPLHF. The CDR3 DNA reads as TGTGCCAGCAGTGACAGGGTTCTGGATAATTCACCCCTCCACTTT.

This CDR3 is CASSFFSGTEAFF. The DNA for the CDR3 is TGTGCCAGCAGTTTTTTTTCCGGCACTGAAGCTTTCTTT. The chain joins TRBV12-3 or TRBV12-4 to TRBJ1-1; D is ambiguous. The CDR3 is made up of 13 amino acids. Trimming cost V 3 bases and J 4 bases, with 9 bases left between them.

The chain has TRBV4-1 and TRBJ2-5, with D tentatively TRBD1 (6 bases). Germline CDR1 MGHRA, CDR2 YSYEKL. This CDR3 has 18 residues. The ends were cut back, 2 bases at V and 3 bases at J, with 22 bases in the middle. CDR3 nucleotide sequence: TGCGCCAGCAGCCAACTTGGTTGGGGACAAGGAGCAAAAGAGACCCAGTACTTC. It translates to CASSQLGWGQGAKETQYF.

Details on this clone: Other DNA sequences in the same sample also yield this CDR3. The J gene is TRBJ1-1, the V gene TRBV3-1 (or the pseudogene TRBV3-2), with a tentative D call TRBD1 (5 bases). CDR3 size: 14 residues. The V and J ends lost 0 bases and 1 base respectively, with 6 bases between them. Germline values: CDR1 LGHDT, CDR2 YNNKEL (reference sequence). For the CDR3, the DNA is TGTGCCAGCAGCCAAGAAGACAGGAACACTGAAGCTTTCTTT. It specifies CASSQEDRNTEAFF.

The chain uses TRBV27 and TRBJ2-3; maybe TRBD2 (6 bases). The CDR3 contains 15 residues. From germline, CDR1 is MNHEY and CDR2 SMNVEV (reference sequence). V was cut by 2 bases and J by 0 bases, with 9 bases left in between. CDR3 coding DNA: TGTGCCAGCAGTTTAGGCGGGGTTAGCACAGATACGCAGTATTTT. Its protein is CASSLGGVSTDTQYF.

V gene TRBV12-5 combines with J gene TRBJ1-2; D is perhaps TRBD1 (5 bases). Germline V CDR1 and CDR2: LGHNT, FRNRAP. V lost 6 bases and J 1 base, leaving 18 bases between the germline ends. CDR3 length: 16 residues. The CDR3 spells CASGSPAGTFNYGYTF. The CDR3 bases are TGTGCTAGTGGATCCCCCGCAGGGACTTTTAACTATGGCTACACCTTC.

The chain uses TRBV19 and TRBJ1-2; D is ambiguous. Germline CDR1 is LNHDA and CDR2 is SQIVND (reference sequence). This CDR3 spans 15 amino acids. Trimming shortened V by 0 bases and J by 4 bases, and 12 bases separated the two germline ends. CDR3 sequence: CASSIEVTGTYGYTF. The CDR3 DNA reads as TGTGCCAGTAGTATAGAGGTGACGGGTACCTATGGCTACACCTTC.

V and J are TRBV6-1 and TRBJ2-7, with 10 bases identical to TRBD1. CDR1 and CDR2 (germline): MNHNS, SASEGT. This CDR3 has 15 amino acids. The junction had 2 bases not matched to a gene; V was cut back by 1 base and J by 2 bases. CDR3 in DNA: TGTGCCAGCAGTGAAGAGGGGACAGGGGCCTACGAGCAGTACTTC. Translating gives CASSEEGTGAYEQYF.

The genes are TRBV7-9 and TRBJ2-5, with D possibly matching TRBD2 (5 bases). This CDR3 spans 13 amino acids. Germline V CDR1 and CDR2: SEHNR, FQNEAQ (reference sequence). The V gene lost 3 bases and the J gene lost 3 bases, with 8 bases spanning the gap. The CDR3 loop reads CASSFPGKETQYF. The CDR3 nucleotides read TGTGCCAGCAGCTTCCCGGGGAAAGAGACCCAGTACTTC.

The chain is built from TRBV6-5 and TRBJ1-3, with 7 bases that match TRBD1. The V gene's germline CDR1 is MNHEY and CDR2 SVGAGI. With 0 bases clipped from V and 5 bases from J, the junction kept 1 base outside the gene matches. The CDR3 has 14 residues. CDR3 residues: CASSYSQGRNTIYF. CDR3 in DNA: TGTGCCAGCAGTTACTCACAGGGGCGAAACACCATATATTTT.

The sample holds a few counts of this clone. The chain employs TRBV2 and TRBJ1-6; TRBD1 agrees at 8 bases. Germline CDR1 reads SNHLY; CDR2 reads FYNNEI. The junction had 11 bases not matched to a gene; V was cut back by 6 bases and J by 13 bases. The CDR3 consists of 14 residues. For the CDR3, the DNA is TGTGCCAGCAGCCTGACAGGGGTAGAGGGGCCCCTCCACTTT. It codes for CASSLTGVEGPLHF. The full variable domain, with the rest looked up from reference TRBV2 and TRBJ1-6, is EPEVTQTPSHQVTQMGQEVILRCVPISNHLYFYWYRQILGQKVEFLVSFYNNEISEKSEIFDDQFSVERPDGSNFTLKIRSTKLEDSAMYFCASSLTGVEGPLHFGNGTRLTVT.

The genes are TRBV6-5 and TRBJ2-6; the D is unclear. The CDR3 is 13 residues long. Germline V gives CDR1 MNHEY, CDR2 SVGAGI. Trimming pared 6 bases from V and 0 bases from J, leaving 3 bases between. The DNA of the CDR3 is TGTGCCAGCAGGAGCTCTGGGGCCAACGTCCTGACTTTC. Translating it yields CASRSSGANVLTF.

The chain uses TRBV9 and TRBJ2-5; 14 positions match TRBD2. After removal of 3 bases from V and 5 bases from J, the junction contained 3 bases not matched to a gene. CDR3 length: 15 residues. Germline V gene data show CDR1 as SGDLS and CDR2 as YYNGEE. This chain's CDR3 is CASSGLAGGSETQYF. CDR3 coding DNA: TGTGCCAGCAGCGGACTAGCGGGGGGGTCGGAGACCCAGTACTTC.

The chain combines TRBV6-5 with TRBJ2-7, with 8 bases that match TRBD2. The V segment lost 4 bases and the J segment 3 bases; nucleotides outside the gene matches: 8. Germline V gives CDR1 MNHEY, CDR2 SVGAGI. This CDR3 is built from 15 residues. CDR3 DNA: TGTGCCAGCAGTTTTGGACTAGCCGTCATCTACGAGCAGTACTTC. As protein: CASSFGLAVIYEQYF.

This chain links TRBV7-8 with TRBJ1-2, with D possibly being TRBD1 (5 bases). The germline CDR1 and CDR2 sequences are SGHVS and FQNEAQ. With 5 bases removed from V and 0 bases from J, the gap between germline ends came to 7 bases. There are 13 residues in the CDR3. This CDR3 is CASSPGPNYGYTF. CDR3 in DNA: TGTGCCAGCAGCCCAGGGCCTAACTATGGCTACACCTTC. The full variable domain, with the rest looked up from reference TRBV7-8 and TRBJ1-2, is GAGVSQSPRYKVAKRGQDVALRCDPISGHVSLFWYQQALGQGPEFLTYFQNEAQLDKSGLPSDRFFAERPEGSVSTLKIQRTQQEDSAVYLCASSPGPNYGYTFGSGTRLTVV.

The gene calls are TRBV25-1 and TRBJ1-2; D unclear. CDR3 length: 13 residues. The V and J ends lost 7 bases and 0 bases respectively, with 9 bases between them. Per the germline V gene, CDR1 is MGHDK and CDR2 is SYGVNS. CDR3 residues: CASTGVANYGYTF. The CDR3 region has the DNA TGTGCCAGCACCGGAGTAGCTAACTATGGCTACACCTTC.

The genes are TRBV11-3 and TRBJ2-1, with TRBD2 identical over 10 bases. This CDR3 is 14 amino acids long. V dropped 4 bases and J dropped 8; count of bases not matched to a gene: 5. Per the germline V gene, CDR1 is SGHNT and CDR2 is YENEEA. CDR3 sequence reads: CASSYRAGGDEQFF. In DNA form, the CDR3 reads TGTGCCAGCAGCTACCGAGCGGGGGGGGATGAGCAGTTCTTC.

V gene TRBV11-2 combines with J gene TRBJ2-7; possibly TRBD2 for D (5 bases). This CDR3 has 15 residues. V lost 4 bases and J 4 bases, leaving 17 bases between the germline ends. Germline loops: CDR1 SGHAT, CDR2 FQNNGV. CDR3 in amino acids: CASSSLGRGRYEQYF. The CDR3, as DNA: TGTGCCAGCAGCTCCCTCGGCCGGGGTAGGTACGAGCAGTACTTC.

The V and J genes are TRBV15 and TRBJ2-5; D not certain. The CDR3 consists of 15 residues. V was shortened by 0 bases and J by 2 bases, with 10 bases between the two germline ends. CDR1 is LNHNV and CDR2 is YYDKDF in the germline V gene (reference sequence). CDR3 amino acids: CATSRDLWRQETQYF. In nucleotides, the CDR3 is TGTGCCACCAGCAGAGATCTCTGGCGGCAAGAGACCCAGTACTTC.

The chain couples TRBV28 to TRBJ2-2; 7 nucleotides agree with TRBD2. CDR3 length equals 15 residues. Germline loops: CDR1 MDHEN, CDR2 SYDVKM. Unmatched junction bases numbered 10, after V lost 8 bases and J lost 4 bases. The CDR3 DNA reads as TGTGCCAGCGTCGGCGGGGGAGGAGCCACCGGGGAGCTGTTTTTT. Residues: CASVGGGGATGELFF.

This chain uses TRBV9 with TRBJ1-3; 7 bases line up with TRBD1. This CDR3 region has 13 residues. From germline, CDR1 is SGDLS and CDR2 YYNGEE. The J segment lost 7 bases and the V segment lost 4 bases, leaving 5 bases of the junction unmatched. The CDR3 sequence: CASSPIQGNTIYF. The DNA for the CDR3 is TGTGCCAGCAGCCCCATACAGGGGAACACCATATATTTT.

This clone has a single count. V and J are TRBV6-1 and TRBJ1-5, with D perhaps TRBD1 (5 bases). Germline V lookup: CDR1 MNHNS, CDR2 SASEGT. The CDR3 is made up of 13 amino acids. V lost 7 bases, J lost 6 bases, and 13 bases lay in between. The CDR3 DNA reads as TGTGCCAGCACCCCAGGGCTAGGTCAGCCCCAGCATTTT. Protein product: CASTPGLGQPQHF.

The CDR3 DNA reads as TGTGCCAGCAGTCGGACGCCGGAGGCTTATGGCTACACCTTC. It is translated as CASSRTPEAYGYTF. The J gene is TRBJ1-2, the V gene TRBV6-5; D not resolved. The V gene lost 5 bases and the J gene lost 5 bases, with 15 bases spanning the gap. The CDR3 covers 14 residues. The germline gives CDR1 MNHEY, CDR2 SVGAGI.

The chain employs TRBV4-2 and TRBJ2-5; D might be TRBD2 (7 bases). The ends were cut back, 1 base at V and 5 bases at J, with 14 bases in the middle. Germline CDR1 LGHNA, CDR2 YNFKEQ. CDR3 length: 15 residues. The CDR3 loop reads CASSQVGGGRETQYF. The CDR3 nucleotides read TGTGCCAGCAGCCAAGTGGGGGGGGGCCGGGAGACCCAGTACTTC.

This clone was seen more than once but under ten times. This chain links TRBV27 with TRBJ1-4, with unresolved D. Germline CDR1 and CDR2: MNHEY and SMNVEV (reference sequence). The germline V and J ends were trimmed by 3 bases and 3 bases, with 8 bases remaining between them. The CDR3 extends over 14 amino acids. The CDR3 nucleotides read TGTGCCAGCAGTTTTGAGGGAGCTAATGAAAAACTGTTTTTT. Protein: CASSFEGANEKLFF.

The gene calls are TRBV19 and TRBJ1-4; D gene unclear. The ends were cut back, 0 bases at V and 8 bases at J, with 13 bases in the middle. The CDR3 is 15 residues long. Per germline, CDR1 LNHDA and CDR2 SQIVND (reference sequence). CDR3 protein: CASSIDPAHGEKLFF. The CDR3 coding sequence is TGTGCCAGTAGTATAGACCCGGCGCACGGGGAAAAACTGTTTTTT. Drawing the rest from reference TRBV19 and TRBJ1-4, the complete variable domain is DGGITQSPKYLFRKEGQNVTLSCEQNLNHDAMYWYRQDPGQGLRLIYYSQIVNDFQKGDIAEGYSVSREKKESFPLTVTSAQKNPTAFYLCASSIDPAHGEKLFFGSGTQLSVL.